The 18 T cell receptor beta chains below come from one sample, sequenced in a study of blood T cell repertoires in COVID-19. Clones were sequenced by immunoSEQ multiplex PCR, and TCRdb holds only the in-frame ones, with some missing. The data show 350,000 to 400,000 clones, 90% to 95% seen once. The sequenced material came from PBMCs or T cells enriched from blood (not recorded which). The receptors were gathered from a middle-aged woman who had been exposed to COVID-19.

The chain employs TRBV5-1 and TRBJ1-3; D call uncertain. This CDR3 region has 13 residues. The germline V and J ends were trimmed by 0 bases and 1 base, with 2 bases remaining between them. The germline gives CDR1 SGHRS, CDR2 YFSETQ. In DNA form, the CDR3 reads TGCGCCAGCAGCTTGGCGTCTGGAAACACCATATATTTT. This encodes CASSLASGNTIYF.

Here the CDR3 reads CASRPGTGNTGELFF. DNA of the CDR3: TGTGCCAGTAGGCCCGGGACAGGGAACACCGGGGAGCTGTTTTTT. This chain joins TRBV19 and TRBJ2-2, with 8 bases matching TRBD1. CDR3 length: 15 residues. J lost 1 base, V lost 6 bases, and 4 bases had no gene match. The germline V gene has CDR1 LNHDA and CDR2 SQIVND (reference sequence).

The chain couples TRBV2 to TRBJ1-3; 9 bases map to TRBD1. Germline V gene sequence: CDR1 SNHLY, CDR2 FYNNEI. Trimming cost V 6 bases and J 0 bases; bases outside gene matches: 0. The CDR3 covers 14 residues. The CDR3 spells CASRDRGSGNTIYF. The DNA of the CDR3 is TGTGCCAGCAGGGACAGGGGCTCTGGAAACACCATATATTTT.

This chain connects TRBV5-1 to TRBJ2-3, with TRBD2 identical over 7 bases. Looked up from germline, CDR1 is SGHRS and CDR2 is YFSETQ. The CDR3 is 14 residues long. V shed 5 bases and J 1 base; nucleotides not matched to a gene: 4. The CDR3 nucleotides are TGCGCCAGCAGTTCGGCGGGGGGCACAGATACGCAGTATTTT. Translation: CASSSAGGTDTQYF.

The genes are TRBV24-1 and TRBJ2-1; 7 bases align to TRBD2. Germline V gene lookup returns CDR1 KGHDR and CDR2 SFDVKD. V lost 9 bases to trimming and J lost 7 bases; unmatched junction nucleotides: 8. This CDR3 is built from 13 residues. In DNA, the CDR3 is TGTGCCACCCCGGGGGGACCCCTTAATGAGCAGTTCTTC. This gives the protein CATPGGPLNEQFF.

This chain uses TRBV11-1 with TRBJ1-1; D ambiguous. Trimming shortened V by 0 bases and J by 1 base, and 6 bases separated the two germline ends. The germline gives CDR1 SGHAT, CDR2 FQDESV (reference sequence). The CDR3 extends over 14 amino acids. As DNA, the CDR3 is TGTGCCAGCAGCTTAGCGGCAGGGAACACTGAAGCTTTCTTT. This codes for CASSLAAGNTEAFF.

The chain couples TRBV5-1 to TRBJ2-7; TRBD2 might be the D (6 bases). Deletions cut 2 bases from V and 0 bases from J, with 18 bases between. The CDR3 covers 17 residues. Germline CDR1 reads SGHRS; CDR2 reads YFSETQ. DNA for the CDR3: TGCGCCAGCAGCTTCGGGGGTCTCCGGGACGGCTCCTACGAGCAGTACTTC. Its translation is CASSFGGLRDGSYEQYF.

The chain has TRBV29-1 and TRBJ2-5; 9 bases map to TRBD2. Germline V gene data show CDR1 as SQVTM and CDR2 as ANQGSEA. The CDR3 length is 15 residues. Unmatched junction bases numbered 13, after V lost 6 bases and J lost 5 bases. The CDR3 spells CSVARGGGAKETQYF. CDR3 DNA sequence: TGCAGCGTAGCCCGTGGCGGGGGGGCCAAGGAGACCCAGTACTTC.

The V gene is TRBV19, the J gene TRBJ1-1, with 10 bases lining up with TRBD1. J gave up 4 bases and V 5 bases, and 19 bases lay outside the gene matches. The CDR3 has 19 residues. Germline assignment: CDR1 LNHDA and CDR2 SQIVND (reference sequence). The CDR3 spells CASSPLRGTGAVTPTEAFF. The DNA of the CDR3 is TGTGCCAGTAGTCCACTCCGCGGGACAGGGGCTGTAACTCCCACTGAAGCTTTCTTT.

The V and J genes are TRBV12-3 or TRBV12-4 and TRBJ2-1; 8 bases match TRBD1. Trimming at V came to 7 bases and at J to 6 bases, leaving 5 bases not matched to a gene. This CDR3 has 13 residues. The CDR3 bases are TGTGCCAGCAAATCGACAGGGGTCAATGAGCAGTTCTTC. Amino acids: CASKSTGVNEQFF.

The chain combines TRBV9 with TRBJ1-1; a possible D gene is TRBD1 (5 bases). The CDR3 runs to 13 residues. In germline, CDR1 is SGDLS, CDR2 YYNGEE. Trimming shortened V by 0 bases and J by 9 bases, and 12 bases separated the two germline ends. The CDR3 nucleotides are TGTGCCAGCAGCGTAGATCAGGGAGGCCAAGCTTTCTTT. It is translated as CASSVDQGGQAFF.

This clone was seen a single time. The chain recombines TRBV29-1 with TRBJ1-1; 7 bases are shared with TRBD1. Trimming at V came to 4 bases and at J to 1 base, leaving 0 bases not matched to a gene. This CDR3 is 12 amino acids long. CDR1 and CDR2 (germline): SQVTM, ANQGSEA. CDR3 protein: CSVAGGNTEAFF. The CDR3 nucleotides read TGCAGCGTTGCAGGGGGGAACACTGAAGCTTTCTTT.

The V and J genes are TRBV19 and TRBJ2-1; TRBD2 aligns across 12 bases. The V gene's germline CDR1 is LNHDA and CDR2 SQIVND (reference sequence). This CDR3 is built from 15 residues. After removal of 7 bases from V and 8 bases from J, the junction contained 9 bases not matched to a gene. CDR3 sequence: CASTSTSGSTDEQFF. The CDR3 nucleotides read TGTGCCAGTACCTCGACTAGCGGGAGCACGGATGAGCAGTTCTTC.

The chain recombines TRBV30 with TRBJ1-1; TRBD1 might be the D (5 bases). V lost 0 bases and J 1 base, leaving 6 bases between the germline ends. Germline V gene lookup returns CDR1 GTSNPN and CDR2 SVGIG (reference sequence). The CDR3 consists of 13 residues. DNA for the CDR3: TGTGCCTGGAGTGTAGACAGGAACACTGAAGCTTTCTTT. It yields the protein CAWSVDRNTEAFF.

The chain uses TRBV19 and TRBJ1-1, with a weak D call TRBD1 (5 bases). The germline gives CDR1 LNHDA, CDR2 SQIVND (reference sequence). The V gene lost 6 bases and the J gene lost 1 base, with 9 bases spanning the gap. The CDR3 has 13 residues. CDR3 nucleotide sequence: TGTGCCAGTAGGACACAGGAGAACACTGAAGCTTTCTTT. It specifies CASRTQENTEAFF.

The V call is TRBV18, the J call TRBJ1-6; D call uncertain. The germline CDR1 and CDR2 sequences are KGHSH and LQKENI. This CDR3 spans 12 amino acids. Trimming left V 3 bases short and J 7 bases short, with 4 bases between. The CDR3 sequence: CASSPRNSPLHF. DNA of the CDR3: TGTGCCAGCTCACCGCGGAATTCACCCCTCCACTTT.

The chain employs TRBV7-6 and TRBJ1-1; possibly TRBD1 for D (6 bases). Germline CDR1 is SGHVS and CDR2 is FNYEAQ. CDR3 size: 15 residues. Between the trimmed V and J ends, which lost 7 bases and 0 bases, there was a span of 15 bases. In nucleotides, the CDR3 is TGTGCCAGCAAACGACAGGCGATCTTGAACACTGAAGCTTTCTTT. This gives the protein CASKRQAILNTEAFF. The variable domain in full, completed from reference TRBV7-6 and TRBJ1-1, reads GAGVSQSPRYKVTKRGQDVALRCDPISGHVSLYWYRQALGQGPEFLTYFNYEAQQDKSGLPNDRFSAERPEGSISTLTIQRTEQRDSAMYRCASKRQAILNTEAFFGQGTRLTVV.

J is TRBJ1-1 and V is TRBV2; 10 positions match TRBD1. The CDR3 is made up of 13 amino acids. V dropped 6 bases and J dropped 4; count of bases not matched to a gene: 2. From germline, CDR1 is SNHLY and CDR2 FYNNEI. Here the CDR3 reads CASSRQGATEAFF. In nucleotides, the CDR3 is TGTGCCAGCAGCAGACAGGGGGCCACTGAAGCTTTCTTT.